This passage covers 29 T cell receptor beta chains from one sample sequenced in a study of blood T cell repertoires in COVID-19. Clones were sequenced by immunoSEQ multiplex PCR, and TCRdb holds only the in-frame ones, with some missing. The sample has about 87,000 clones, around 75% seen once. The sample taken for sequencing was peripheral blood. These receptors all stem from a woman in her 50s with acute or convalescent COVID-19.

This rearrangement joins TRBV2 to TRBJ2-7; a weak D match, TRBD1 (5 bases). The germline V gene has CDR1 SNHLY and CDR2 FYNNEI. V was trimmed by 7 bases and J by 0 bases, leaving 22 bases between them. There are 17 residues in the CDR3. The CDR3 sequence is CASKGQNKRGYSYEQYF. Here the CDR3 DNA reads TGTGCCAGCAAGGGCCAGAACAAAAGGGGCTACTCCTACGAGCAGTACTTC.

On this clone itself: The junction and the germline gene differ at one end; a read error may be behind it. Distinct nucleotide sequences in the sample also encode this CDR3. The chain has TRBV18 and TRBJ1-2, with a possible D match to TRBD1 (6 bases). Germline CDR1 and CDR2: KGHSH and LQKENI. There are 16 residues in the CDR3. Written as DNA, the CDR3 is TGTGCCAGCTCACCTACCGGGACAACAAGTGGGTATGGCTACACCTTT. Translation gives CASSPTGTTSGYGYTF.

The chain employs TRBV3-1 (or the pseudogene TRBV3-2) and TRBJ2-7; 13 nucleotides match TRBD2. The CDR3 loop spans 17 amino acids. CDR1 and CDR2 (germline): LGHDT, YNNKEL (reference sequence). The junction had 8 bases not matched to a gene; V was cut back by 4 bases and J by 2 bases. This CDR3 reads CASSRGTSGALPYEQYF. The CDR3 DNA follows: TGTGCCAGCAGCCGAGGGACTAGCGGGGCCCTTCCCTACGAGCAGTACTTC.

This clone has just a few counts. V is TRBV9 and J is TRBJ1-4; D is possibly TRBD1 (6 bases). The CDR3 is 15 amino acids. V lost 3 bases and J 4 bases, leaving 13 bases between the germline ends. Germline CDR1 SGDLS, CDR2 YYNGEE. CDR3 nucleotides: TGTGCCAGCAGCGGGATGACAGGACTTAATGAAAAACTGTTTTTT. Protein product: CASSGMTGLNEKLFF.

This clone has just one count. The chain is built from TRBV5-6 and TRBJ1-5; D is possibly TRBD1 (5 bases). CDR3 length: 15 residues. V was pared by 2 bases and J by 4 bases, with 13 bases between. Germline CDR1 and CDR2: SGHDT and YYEEEE. The CDR3 DNA is TGTGCCAGCAGCTTCTCCCAGCGGGGGAATCAGCCCCAGCATTTT. It yields the protein CASSFSQRGNQPQHF.

The chain joins TRBV28 to TRBJ1-2, with D tentatively TRBD1 (6 bases). This CDR3 comprises 12 residues. Trimming removed 5 bases at V and 6 bases at J, with 10 bases between. From germline, CDR1 is MDHEN and CDR2 SYDVKM. CDR3 region: CASSKGGNGYTF. CDR3 sequence (DNA): TGTGCCAGCAGTAAAGGGGGTAATGGCTACACCTTC.

This sequence joins TRBV6-5 and TRBJ1-4, with D possibly TRBD1 on 5 matching bases. V lost 4 bases, J lost 2 bases, and 8 bases lay in between. The CDR3 is 14 residues long. Per germline, CDR1 MNHEY and CDR2 SVGAGI. The DNA of the CDR3 is TGTGCCAGCAGTTCGGGGGGGACTAATGAAAAACTGTTTTTT. Translated, it gives CASSSGGTNEKLFF.

The rearrangement joins TRBV9 to TRBJ1-2; the match to TRBD1 covers 12 bases. The CDR3 is 19 residues long. The junction had 16 bases not matched to a gene; V was cut back by 3 bases and J by 4 bases. CDR1 and CDR2 (germline): SGDLS, YYNGEE. CDR3 loop: CASSDPRPGQGARVYGYTF. The DNA of the CDR3 is TGTGCCAGCAGCGACCCTCGCCCGGGACAGGGGGCGAGAGTCTATGGCTACACCTTC.

The rearrangement uses TRBV25-1 and TRBJ1-2; D is possibly TRBD1 (5 bases). The germline CDR1 and CDR2 sequences are MGHDK and SYGVNS. The CDR3 extends over 12 amino acids. V was cut by 2 bases and J by 7 bases, with 8 bases left in between. As DNA, the CDR3 is TGTGCCAGCAGTGAACTGGGGGGTGGCTACACCTTC. The encoded protein is CASSELGGGYTF.

In this sample, this clone turned up a few times. This sequence joins TRBV30 and TRBJ1-4; TRBD1 aligns across 7 bases. V lost 6 bases, J lost 8 bases, and 9 bases stayed unmatched. Looked up from germline, CDR1 is GTSNPN and CDR2 is SVGIG (reference sequence). The CDR3 contains 13 residues. This CDR3 is CACRRAQGEKLFF. In nucleotides, the CDR3 is TGTGCCTGTCGAAGGGCACAGGGGGAAAAACTGTTTTTT.

The genes are TRBV28 and TRBJ1-4; 7 bases match TRBD1. Germline V gives CDR1 MDHEN, CDR2 SYDVKM. Unmatched junction bases numbered 6, after V lost 6 bases and J lost 5 bases. CDR3 size: 14 residues. The CDR3 bases are TGTGCCAGCAGCACCGACAGGGACAATGAAAAACTGTTTTTT. Residues: CASSTDRDNEKLFF.

The chain has TRBV7-2 and TRBJ1-1, with 7 bases aligning to TRBD1. J was trimmed by 1 base and V by 5 bases; bases with no gene match: 7. The CDR3 totals 15 residues. In germline, CDR1 is SGHTA, CDR2 FQGNSA. The CDR3 DNA follows: TGTGCCAGCAGCCCCGGACAGGCTGGGAACACTGAAGCTTTCTTT. Translated, it gives CASSPGQAGNTEAFF.

V usage is TRBV27 and J usage is TRBJ1-1; D is undetermined. Germline values: CDR1 MNHEY, CDR2 SMNVEV (reference sequence). This CDR3 has 14 amino acids. Trimming removed 6 bases at V and 4 bases at J, with 15 bases between. The DNA of the CDR3 is TGTGCCAGCAGATTTATCTCGAGTGTCACTGAAGCTTTCTTT. Translation: CASRFISSVTEAFF.

J is TRBJ1-4 and V is TRBV27; 9 bases align to TRBD1. Germline loops: CDR1 MNHEY, CDR2 SMNVEV (reference sequence). The CDR3 sequence is 13 residues long. With V trimmed by 6 bases and J by 8 bases, 4 bases remained unmatched. The chain's CDR3 is CASRLGQGEKLFF. As DNA, the CDR3 is TGTGCCAGCAGGCTGGGACAGGGAGAAAAACTGTTTTTT.

For the CDR3, the DNA is TGTGCCAGCAGCGTCGATCTAACGATCTCCACCGGGGAGCTGTTTTTT. Translated, it gives CASSVDLTISTGELFF. This chain uses TRBV9 with TRBJ2-2, with unresolved D. V was clipped by 2 bases and J by 4 bases, with 15 bases between them. CDR3 length: 16 amino acids. Germline CDR1 reads SGDLS; CDR2 reads YYNGEE.

The chain employs TRBV19 and TRBJ1-6; 9 positions match TRBD1. Germline V CDR1 and CDR2: LNHDA, SQIVND (reference sequence). Losses at the gene ends were 4 bases for V and 8 bases for J; bases not matched to a gene: 6. The CDR3 contains 15 residues. CDR3 bases: TGTGCCAGTAGTAGCTGGACAGGGGAGGATTCACCCCTCCACTTT. The encoded protein is CASSSWTGEDSPLHF.

This rearrangement joins TRBV10-3 to TRBJ1-1; 9 nucleotides agree with TRBD1. V lost 6 bases and J lost 0; bases outside the gene matches: 5. The CDR3 length is 15 residues. Germline V gives CDR1 ENHRY, CDR2 SYGVKD. CDR3 region: CAIRGTGNMNTEAFF. CDR3 DNA sequence: TGTGCCATCAGAGGGACAGGGAATATGAACACTGAAGCTTTCTTT.

The V call is TRBV7-7, the J call TRBJ2-5; D ambiguous. Germline V gene sequence: CDR1 SSHAT, CDR2 FNYEAQ (reference sequence). V lost 1 base and J lost 2, with 11 bases in between. CDR3 length: 15 residues. CDR3 protein: CASSLESSPQETQYF. The CDR3 bases are TGTGCCAGCAGCTTAGAGTCTAGTCCTCAAGAGACCCAGTACTTC. The variable domain in full, completed from reference TRBV7-7 and TRBJ2-5, reads GAGVSQSPRYKVTKRGQDVTLRCDPISSHATLYWYQQALGQGPEFLTYFNYEAQPDKSGLPSDRFSAERPEGSISTLTIQRTEQRDSAMYRCASSLESSPQETQYFGPGTRLLVL.

The chain joins TRBV6-2 or TRBV6-3 to TRBJ1-2; TRBD1 aligns across 7 bases. The V and J ends lost 6 bases and 1 base, in that order; junction bases with no gene match: 2. CDR1 and CDR2 from the germline V gene are MNHEY and SVGEGT. The CDR3 sequence is 13 residues long. The CDR3 DNA reads TGTGCCAGCAGCCAGGGGGATAACTATGGCTACACCTTC. It specifies CASSQGDNYGYTF.

The gene calls are TRBV3-1 (or the pseudogene TRBV3-2) and TRBJ1-1, with D possibly TRBD1 on 5 matching bases. Between the trimmed V and J ends, which lost 3 bases and 7 bases, there was a span of 18 bases. The germline V gene has CDR1 LGHDT and CDR2 YNNKEL (reference sequence). The CDR3 totals 15 residues. DNA for the CDR3: TGTGCCAGCAGCCAGCTCCCCGGGGGAGAGGGTGAAGCTTTCTTT. Protein sequence: CASSQLPGGEGEAFF.

The chain links TRBV7-8 to TRBJ1-4; D remains unclear. The CDR3 consists of 14 residues. Germline lookup yields CDR1 SGHVS and CDR2 FQNEAQ. V lost 3 bases, J lost 6 bases, and 11 bases lay in between. CDR3 sequence (DNA): TGTGCCAGCAGCTTGGAAGGCGGGGATGAAAAACTGTTTTTT. Its protein is CASSLEGGDEKLFF.

The rearrangement links TRBV3-1 (or the pseudogene TRBV3-2) to TRBJ1-1; 8 nucleotides line up with TRBD1. The J segment lost 9 bases and the V segment lost 4 bases, leaving 7 bases of the junction unmatched. The CDR3 totals 13 residues. The germline V gene has CDR1 LGHDT and CDR2 YNNKEL (reference sequence). CDR3 amino acids: CASSPQRTGKAFF. The CDR3 nucleotides are TGTGCCAGCAGCCCCCAGCGGACAGGGAAAGCTTTCTTT.

The chain employs TRBV19 and TRBJ1-2; D is unresolved. The V gene lost 4 bases and the J gene lost 8 bases, with 11 bases spanning the gap. This CDR3 is built from 12 residues. The V gene's germline CDR1 is LNHDA and CDR2 SQIVND (reference sequence). CDR3 DNA: TGTGCCAGTAGTACGCAGAAAGCGGGCTACACCTTC. Protein product: CASSTQKAGYTF. Filled out from reference TRBV19 and TRBJ1-2, the complete variable domain reads DGGITQSPKYLFRKEGQNVTLSCEQNLNHDAMYWYRQDPGQGLRLIYYSQIVNDFQKGDIAEGYSVSREKKESFPLTVTSAQKNPTAFYLCASSTQKAGYTFGSGTRLTVV.

V gene TRBV7-9 combines with J gene TRBJ2-5; D possibly corresponds to TRBD2 (6 bases). Trimming stripped 5 bases from V and 5 bases from J, with 15 bases between. Germline CDR1 SEHNR, CDR2 FQNEAQ (reference sequence). There are 14 residues in the CDR3. CDR3 in DNA: TGTGCCAGCAGCAATTACGGGACTGTGGAGACCCAGTACTTC. Translating it yields CASSNYGTVETQYF.

This chain joins TRBV3-1 (or the pseudogene TRBV3-2) and TRBJ2-3; D call uncertain. Germline V CDR1 and CDR2: LGHDT, YNNKEL (reference sequence). This CDR3 spans 14 amino acids. V lost 0 bases and J 6 bases, leaving 10 bases between the germline ends. The CDR3 is CASSQDTPRDTQYF. The CDR3, as DNA: TGTGCCAGCAGCCAAGATACCCCGAGGGATACGCAGTATTTT.

The chain has TRBV19 and TRBJ1-4; 8 bases line up with TRBD1. Trimming at V came to 3 bases and at J to 1 base, leaving 7 bases not matched to a gene. Germline V lookup: CDR1 LNHDA, CDR2 SQIVND (reference sequence). This CDR3 spans 17 amino acids. The CDR3 sequence: CASSITGTGGTNEKLFF. The CDR3 DNA reads TGTGCCAGTAGTATTACCGGGACAGGCGGAACTAATGAAAAACTGTTTTTT.

The rearrangement uses TRBV7-6 and TRBJ2-5; possible D gene TRBD1, 6 bases. V was clipped by 8 bases and J by 5 bases, with 24 bases between them. The CDR3 totals 16 residues. The V gene's germline CDR1 is SGHVS and CDR2 FNYEAQ. In DNA, the CDR3 is TGTGCCAGCCACAACACCTATGGCGGCAGGGGTGAGACCCAGTACTTC. Its protein product is CASHNTYGGRGETQYF.

V gene TRBV24-1 combines with J gene TRBJ1-5; 9 nucleotides line up with TRBD1. The germline CDR1 and CDR2 sequences are KGHDR and SFDVKD. V shed 2 bases and J 2 bases; nucleotides not matched to a gene: 12. The CDR3 length is 19 residues. CDR3 DNA sequence: TGTGCCACCAGTGATTCCAGGACAGGGGATCTTAGGTGCAATCAGCCCCAGCATTTT. Translated, it gives CATSDSRTGDLRCNQPQHF.

The chain recombines TRBV27 with TRBJ1-2, with TRBD1 matching 12 bases. The CDR3 length is 15 residues. The V segment lost 9 bases and the J segment 6 bases; nucleotides outside the gene matches: 11. Germline V gives CDR1 MNHEY, CDR2 SMNVEV (reference sequence). The CDR3 DNA is TGTGCCAGTCGAACCCCCGGGACAGGGGGCCATGGCTACACCTTC. This encodes CASRTPGTGGHGYTF.